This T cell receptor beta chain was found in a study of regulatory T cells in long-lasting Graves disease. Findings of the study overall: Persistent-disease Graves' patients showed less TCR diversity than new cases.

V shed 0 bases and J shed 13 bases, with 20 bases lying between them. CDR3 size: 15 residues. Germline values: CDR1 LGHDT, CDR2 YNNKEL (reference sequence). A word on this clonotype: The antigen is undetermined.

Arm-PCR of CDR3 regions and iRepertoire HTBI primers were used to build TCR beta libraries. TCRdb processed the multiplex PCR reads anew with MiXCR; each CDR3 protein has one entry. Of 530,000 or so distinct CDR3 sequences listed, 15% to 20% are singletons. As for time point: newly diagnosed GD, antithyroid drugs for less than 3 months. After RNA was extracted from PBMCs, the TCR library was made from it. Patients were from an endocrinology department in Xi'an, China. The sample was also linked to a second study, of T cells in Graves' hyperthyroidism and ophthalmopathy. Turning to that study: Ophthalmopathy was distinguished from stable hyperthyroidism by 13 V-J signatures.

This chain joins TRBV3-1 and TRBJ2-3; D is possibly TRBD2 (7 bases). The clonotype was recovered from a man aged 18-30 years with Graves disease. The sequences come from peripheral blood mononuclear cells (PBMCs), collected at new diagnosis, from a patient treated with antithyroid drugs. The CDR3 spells CASSQDAPPAGAKYF. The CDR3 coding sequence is TGTGCCAGCAGCCAAGACGCCCCCCCGGCGGGGGCAAAGTATTTT.